Reported below is one T cell receptor beta chain. The sample originates from a study of shared clonotypes between healthy human individuals. Sequenced by immunoSEQ multiplex PCR; TCRdb stores in-frame clones only, minus some. The top ten clones hold over 1% of a sample with approximately 1,500,000 clones, roughly 96% of them seen once. This CDR3 contains 15 residues. In germline, CDR1 is MNHEY, CDR2 SVGAGI. V lost 7 bases to trimming and J lost 4 bases; unmatched junction nucleotides: 13. The clonotype comes from a man under 40 in good health. V and J are TRBV6-5 and TRBJ2-7; 7 nucleotides line up with TRBD1. Source material: naive CD4+ T cells sorted from blood. Subset in this sample: CD45RA+ positively selected. CDR3 sequence reads: CASTSALGQPYEQYF. The DNA for the CDR3 is TGTGCCAGCACTTCCGCTCTGGGACAGCCTTACGAGCAGTACTTC.